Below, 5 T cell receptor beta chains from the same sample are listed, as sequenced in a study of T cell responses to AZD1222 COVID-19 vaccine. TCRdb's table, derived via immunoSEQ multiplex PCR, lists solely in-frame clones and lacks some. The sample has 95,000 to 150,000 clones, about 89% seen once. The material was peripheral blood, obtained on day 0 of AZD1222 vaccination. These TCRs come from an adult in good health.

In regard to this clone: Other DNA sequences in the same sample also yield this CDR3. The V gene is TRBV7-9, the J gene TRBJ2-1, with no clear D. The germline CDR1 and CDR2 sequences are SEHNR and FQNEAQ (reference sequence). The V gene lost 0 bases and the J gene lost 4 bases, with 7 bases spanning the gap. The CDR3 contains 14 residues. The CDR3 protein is CASSLAGGYNEQFF. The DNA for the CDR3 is TGTGCCAGCAGCTTAGCGGGTGGATACAATGAGCAGTTCTTC.

Written as DNA, the CDR3 is TGCGCCAGCAGCCAAGAACTAGCGGGAAGATCCTTCCTCACCGGGGAGCTGTTTTTT. Protein: CASSQELAGRSFLTGELFF. V usage is TRBV4-3 and J usage is TRBJ2-2; 10 bases align to TRBD2. V gave up 0 bases and J gave up 4 bases; unmatched junction bases: 11. The CDR3 loop spans 19 amino acids. The V gene's germline CDR1 is LGHNA and CDR2 YSLEER.

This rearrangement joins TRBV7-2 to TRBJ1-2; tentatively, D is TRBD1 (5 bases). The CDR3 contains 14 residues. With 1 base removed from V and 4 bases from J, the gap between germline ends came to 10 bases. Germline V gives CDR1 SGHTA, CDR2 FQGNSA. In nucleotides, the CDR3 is TGTGCCAGCAGCTTAGATAGGGGATCCTATGGCTACACCTTC. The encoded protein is CASSLDRGSYGYTF. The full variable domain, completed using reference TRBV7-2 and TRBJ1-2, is GAGVSQSPSNKVTEKGKDVELRCDPISGHTALYWYRQSLGQGLEFLIYFQGNSAPDKSGLPSDRFSAERTGGSVSTLTIQRTQQEDSAVYLCASSLDRGSYGYTFGSGTRLTVV.

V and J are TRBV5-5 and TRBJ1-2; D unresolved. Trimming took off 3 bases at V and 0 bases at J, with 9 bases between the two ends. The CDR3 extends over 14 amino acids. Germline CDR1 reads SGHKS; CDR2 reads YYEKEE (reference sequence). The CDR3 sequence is CASSSNGANYGYTF. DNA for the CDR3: TGTGCCAGCAGCTCCAACGGGGCTAACTATGGCTACACCTTC. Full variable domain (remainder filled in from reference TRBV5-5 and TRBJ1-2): DAGVTQSPTHLIKTRGQQVTLRCSPISGHKSVSWYQQVLGQGPQFIFQYYEKEERGRGNFPDRFSARQFPNYSSELNVNALLLGDSALYLCASSSNGANYGYTFGSGTRLTVV.

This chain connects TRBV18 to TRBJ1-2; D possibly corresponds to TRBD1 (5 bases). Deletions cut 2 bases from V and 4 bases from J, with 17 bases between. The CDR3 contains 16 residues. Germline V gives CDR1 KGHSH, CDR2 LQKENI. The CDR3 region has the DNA TGTGCCAGCTCACCATCAGGCGGCCGGGGCGGCTATGGCTACACCTTC. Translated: CASSPSGGRGGYGYTF.